The rows below give T cell receptor beta chains drawn from one sample of a study of T cell responses to AZD1222 COVID-19 vaccine. Assay used: immunoSEQ multiplex PCR; TCRdb lists only in-frame clones, some missing. This table has roughly 150,000 clones, more than 80% appearing once. The source was peripheral blood, collected on day 0 of AZD1222 vaccination. Every receptor here comes from an adult in good health. Both conserved end residues are part of each CDR3. The D gene is left open where the match is weak. Size is omitted from some rows. Given values are once, few, many or a class for expanded clones.

j_call clone_size d_call v_call cdr3_aa cdr3_nt
TRBJ1-5 - - TRBV2 CASMATEGAGPQHF TGTGCCAGCATGGCAACCGAGGGCGCGGGGCCCCAGCATTTT
TRBJ2-7 - TRBD1 TRBV12-3/TRBV12-4 CASKQGAGYEQYF TGTGCCAGCAAACAGGGGGCCGGTTACGAGCAGTACTTC
TRBJ1-1 - - TRBV2 CASSSGVTEAFF TGTGCCAGCAGTTCAGGGGTTACTGAAGCTTTCTTT
TRBJ2-7 - TRBD1 TRBV5-4 CASSLSGGQGRYEQYF TGTGCCAGCAGCTTGTCTGGGGGACAGGGTCGGTACGAGCAGTACTTC
TRBJ2-1 few - TRBV30 CAWSVPEGGGPQSSYNEQFF TGTGCCTGGAGTGTACCGGAGGGGGGCGGACCTCAAAGCTCCTACAATGAGCAGTTCTTC
TRBJ2-7 few - TRBV9 CASSVLPDRIGGGEQYF TGTGCCAGCAGCGTTCTCCCTGACAGGATCGGTGGGGGCGAGCAGTACTTC
TRBJ1-5 - - TRBV5-5 CASSLIGGGNQPQHF TGTGCCAGCAGCTTAATTGGGGGAGGCAATCAGCCCCAGCATTTT
TRBJ1-2 - - TRBV10-1 CASLRGVYGYTF TGCGCCAGCCTACGCGGGGTCTATGGCTACACCTTC
TRBJ2-5 few - TRBV4-2 CASSQEGGGSQYF TGTGCCAGCAGCCAAGAGGGTGGGGGAAGCCAGTACTTC
TRBJ1-5 - - TRBV18 CASSPEGREQPQHF TGTGCCAGCTCACCTGAGGGGCGCGAACAGCCCCAGCATTTT
TRBJ2-3 - - TRBV28 CASTPGGGRPAYADTQYF TGTGCCAGCACCCCTGGGGGGGGGCGTCCTGCTTATGCAGATACGCAGTATTTT
TRBJ2-1 - TRBD1 TRBV2 CASSERTGNEQFF TGTGCCAGCAGCGAGAGGACAGGGAATGAGCAGTTCTTC
TRBJ2-3 - - TRBV7-2 CASSLADTQYF TGTGCCAGCAGCTTAGCGGATACGCAGTATTTT
TRBJ2-3 - - TRBV3-1/TRBV3-2 CASSQVRTDTDTQYF TGTGCCAGCAGCCAAGTCAGGACAGACACAGATACGCAGTATTTT
TRBJ1-5 - TRBD1 TRBV19 CASSISQGALQPQHF TGTGCCAGTAGTATAAGTCAGGGGGCTTTGCAGCCCCAGCATTTT
TRBJ2-7 once - TRBV9 CASSVRWGYEQYF TGTGCCAGCAGCGTCCGGTGGGGCTACGAGCAGTACTTC
TRBJ1-2 - - TRBV19 CASSMRQGASRGYTF TGTGCCAGTAGTATGCGGCAGGGTGCTTCTCGCGGCTACACCTTC
TRBJ1-6 - - TRBV19 CASRSTGSYNSPLHF TGTGCCAGTAGGTCGACAGGCTCCTATAATTCACCCCTCCACTTT
TRBJ1-5 - - TRBV19 CASSINRSNQPQHF TGTGCCAGTAGCATAAATAGAAGCAATCAGCCCCAGCATTTT
TRBJ2-6 few - TRBV2 CASSGGASGANVLTF TGTGCCAGCAGTGGGGGAGCCTCTGGGGCCAACGTCCTGACTTTC
TRBJ1-1 - - TRBV15 CATSRDRGMNTEAFF TGTGCCACCAGCAGAGATAGGGGAATGAACACTGAAGCTTTCTTT
TRBJ2-7 - - TRBV4-1 CASSQEGGQYEQYF TGCGCCAGCAGCCAAGAGGGGGGCCAATACGAGCAGTACTTC
TRBJ2-3 once - TRBV7-8 CASSFFTDTQYF TGTGCCAGCAGCTTTTTTACAGATACGCAGTATTTT
TRBJ1-1 - - TRBV18 CASSPSEGGNTEAFF TGTGCCAGCTCACCCTCCGAGGGAGGAAACACTGAAGCTTTCTTT
TRBJ1-2 few TRBD1 TRBV27 CASLSLPGQGYYGYTF TGTGCCAGCCTATCGCTCCCGGGACAGGGATACTATGGCTACACCTTC
TRBJ2-6 - TRBD1 TRBV5-1 CASRVSGQGSAGANVLTF TGCGCCAGCAGGGTTTCAGGACAGGGAAGCGCTGGGGCCAACGTCCTGACTTTC
TRBJ2-7 - - TRBV3-1/TRBV3-2 CASSRGVLLLSYEQYF TGTGCCAGCAGCCGGGGGGTACTCCTCCTCTCCTACGAGCAGTACTTC
TRBJ1-1 few TRBD1 TRBV28 CASRGRTGGVWKNTEAFF TGTGCCAGCAGGGGACGGACAGGGGGGGTATGGAAGAACACTGAAGCTTTCTTT
TRBJ1-1 - TRBD1 TRBV27 CASSPWTGYSVTEAFF TGTGCCAGCAGTCCCTGGACAGGGTATTCTGTCACTGAAGCTTTCTTT
TRBJ1-5 - TRBD1 TRBV19 CASSSIPGQGMQPQHF TGTGCCAGTAGTAGCATCCCGGGACAGGGGATGCAGCCCCAGCATTTT
TRBJ2-7 - - TRBV7-6 CASSIDRGLHYEQYF TGTGCCAGCAGTATTGACAGGGGACTACACTACGAGCAGTACTTC
TRBJ1-1 - - TRBV4-1 CASLAPGNKAFF TGCGCCAGCCTGGCCCCCGGAAACAAAGCTTTCTTT
TRBJ1-3 - - TRBV19 CASSIGSGTQPGNTIYF TGTGCCAGTAGTATCGGATCGGGGACACAGCCCGGAAACACCATATATTTT
TRBJ2-1 - TRBD1 TRBV19 CASSPGQGRQFF TGTGCCAGTAGTCCGGGACAGGGACGGCAGTTCTTC
TRBJ1-5 - - TRBV5-1 CASSLGSNQPQHF TGCGCCAGCAGCTTGGGGAGCAATCAGCCCCAGCATTTT
TRBJ2-5 - - TRBV6-5 CASSAPSGWETQYF TGTGCCAGCAGCGCCCCCAGTGGCTGGGAGACCCAGTACTTC
TRBJ1-4 - - TRBV7-9 CASSRDSGAPNEKLFF TGTGCCAGCAGCCGTGACTCAGGGGCCCCTAATGAAAAACTGTTTTTT
TRBJ1-3 - - TRBV4-1 CASSLEGGTLLTTIYF TGCGCCAGCAGCCTAGAAGGGGGAACACTCCTTACCACCATATATTTT
TRBJ2-6 - - TRBV19 CASSLDGNSGANVLTF TGTGCCAGTAGTCTAGACGGTAATTCTGGGGCCAACGTCCTGACTTTC
TRBJ1-5 - - TRBV6-5 CASSYNGYNQPQHF TGTGCCAGCAGTTACAATGGGTACAATCAGCCCCAGCATTTT
TRBJ1-4 - - TRBV28 CASIHRVGGEKLFF TGTGCCAGCATTCACAGGGTGGGGGGGGAAAAACTGTTTTTT
TRBJ1-1 - - TRBV27 CASSPRTFGTEAFF TGTGCCAGCAGTCCCCGGACATTCGGCACTGAAGCTTTCTTT
TRBJ1-5 - TRBD1 TRBV7-9 CASSPRGQGSQPQHF TGTGCCAGCAGCCCCCGGGGACAGGGGAGTCAGCCCCAGCATTTT
TRBJ1-6 - - TRBV5-5 CASSSLRGGGNSPLHF TGTGCCAGCAGCTCATTGCGGGGAGGAGGGAATTCACCCCTCCACTTT
TRBJ2-3 - - TRBV9 CASSVGAISTDTQYF TGTGCCAGCAGCGTAGGGGCGATTAGCACAGATACGCAGTATTTT
TRBJ1-4 - TRBD1 TRBV30 CAWMGDRGEKLFF TGTGCCTGGATGGGGGACAGGGGTGAAAAACTGTTTTTT
TRBJ2-5 once - TRBV29-1 CSVDRGRETQYF TGCAGCGTTGATCGGGGGCGAGAGACCCAGTACTTC
TRBJ1-1 - - TRBV12-3/TRBV12-4 CASSLDENTEAFF TGTGCCAGCAGTTTAGATGAGAACACTGAAGCTTTCTTT
TRBJ1-2 few - TRBV2 CASAILYGYTF TGTGCCAGCGCCATTCTCTATGGCTACACCTTC
TRBJ1-1 - - TRBV11-1 CASSPGHQNTEAFF TGTGCCAGCAGCCCTGGACACCAGAACACTGAAGCTTTCTTT
TRBJ1-4 - - TRBV9 CASSLNPTNEKLFF TGTGCCAGCTCTCTTAACCCAACTAATGAAAAACTGTTTTTT
TRBJ1-5 - - TRBV30 CAWRGGNQPQHF TGTGCCTGGAGGGGGGGGAATCAGCCCCAGCATTTT
TRBJ1-2 many - TRBV6-5 CASKYRGSAGYTF TGTGCCAGCAAATATAGGGGTTCTGCCGGCTACACCTTC
TRBJ1-1 - - TRBV4-1 CASSDGQIPRKAFF TGCGCCAGCAGCGACGGACAGATACCTCGGAAAGCTTTCTTT
TRBJ2-7 - TRBD1 TRBV6-5 CASSGTGFNEQYF TGTGCCAGCTCCGGGACAGGGTTCAACGAGCAGTACTTC
TRBJ1-1 - TRBD1 TRBV6-5 CASLSDIGTGYEAFF TGTGCCAGCCTATCGGACATTGGGACAGGCTATGAAGCTTTCTTT
TRBJ1-6 - - TRBV5-1 CASSNSGLTDSPLHF TGCGCCAGCAGCAATTCGGGTCTGACGGATTCACCCCTCCACTTT
TRBJ1-5 - TRBD1 TRBV5-1 CASSWGQGASQPQHF TGCGCCAGCAGCTGGGGACAGGGGGCATCTCAGCCCCAGCATTTT
TRBJ2-5 - - TRBV9 CASSVRTAETQYF TGTGCCAGCAGCGTACGGACGGCGGAGACCCAGTACTTC
TRBJ1-1 few - TRBV19 CASNEGGRTEAFF TGTGCCAGTAATGAGGGGGGACGAACTGAAGCTTTCTTT